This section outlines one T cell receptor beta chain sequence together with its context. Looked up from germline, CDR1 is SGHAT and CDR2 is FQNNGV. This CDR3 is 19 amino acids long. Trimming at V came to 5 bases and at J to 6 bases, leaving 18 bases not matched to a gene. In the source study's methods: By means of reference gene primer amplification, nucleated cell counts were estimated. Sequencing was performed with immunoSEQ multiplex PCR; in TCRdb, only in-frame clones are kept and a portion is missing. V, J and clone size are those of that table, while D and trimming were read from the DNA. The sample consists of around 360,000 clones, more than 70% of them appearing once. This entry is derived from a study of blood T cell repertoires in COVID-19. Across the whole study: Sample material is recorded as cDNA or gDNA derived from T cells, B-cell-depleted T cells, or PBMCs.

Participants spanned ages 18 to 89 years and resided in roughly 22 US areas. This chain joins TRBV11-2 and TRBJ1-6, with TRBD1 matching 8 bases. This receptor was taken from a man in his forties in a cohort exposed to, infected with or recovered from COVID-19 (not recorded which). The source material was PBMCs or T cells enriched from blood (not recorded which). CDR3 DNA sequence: TGTGCCAGCAGCCCGTGGACAGGGCGTCACGGGCGTCGTAATTCACCCCTCCACTTT. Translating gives CASSPWTGRHGRRNSPLHF.